Sequencing of this T cell receptor beta chain was carried out in a study of OX40 agonist ivuxolimab in advanced cancers. The table came from immunoSEQ multiplex PCR; TCRdb's copy has only in-frame clones and leaves some out. The sample lists about 9,800 clones; roughly nine tenths were seen once. Study-wide points: Normalized expansion of T-cell clones was also low for some nonresponders.

A remark on this clone: Its specificity is unknown.

Sample: CD4+ or CD8+ T cells sorted from blood, taken in a trial of the OX40 agonist ivuxolimab. This TCR was recovered from an adult with an advanced solid tumor such as melanoma, head and neck, liver or kidney cancer.

The CDR3 is CASSPEGSFVYEQYF. The CDR3 coding sequence is TGCGCCAGCAGCCCGGAGGGGTCGTTCGTCTACGAGCAGTACTTC. The chain couples TRBV5-1 to TRBJ2-7, with D maybe TRBD2 (6 bases). In germline, CDR1 is SGHRS, CDR2 YFSETQ. V gave up 4 bases and J gave up 3 bases, with 17 bases separating them. The CDR3 contains 15 residues.